This T cell receptor (beta chain) was identified during a study of cytotoxic CD8 clonotypes in ibrutinib-treated CLL. TCRdb's table, derived via immunoSEQ multiplex PCR, lists solely in-frame clones and lacks some. This table holds approximately 300,000 clones, 70% to 80% found once. V was trimmed by 4 bases and J by 2 bases, leaving 15 bases between them. Germline CDR1 reads SGDLS; CDR2 reads YYNGEE. The CDR3 runs 15 residues. This chain joins TRBV9 and TRBJ2-5; D remains unclear. The source is a human donor with chronic lymphocytic leukemia. The source material was PBMCs, sampled before ibrutinib treatment. The CDR3 sequence is CASSSRTGRQETQYF. The DNA for the CDR3 is TGTGCCAGCAGCTCACGAACCGGACGGCAAGAGACCCAGTACTTC.